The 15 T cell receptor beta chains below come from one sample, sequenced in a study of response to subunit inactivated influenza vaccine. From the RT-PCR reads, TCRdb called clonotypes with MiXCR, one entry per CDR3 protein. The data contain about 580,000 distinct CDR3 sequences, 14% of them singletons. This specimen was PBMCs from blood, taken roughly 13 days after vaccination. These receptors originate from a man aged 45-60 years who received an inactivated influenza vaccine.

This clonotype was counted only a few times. The CDR3 bases are TGTGCCAGCAGCTTCAGAACACAGGGCAATGAGCAGTTCTTC. Encoded protein: CASSFRTQGNEQFF. The rearrangement links TRBV11-2 to TRBJ2-1; TRBD1 might be the D (6 bases). The CDR3 is 14 residues long. Trimming pared 3 bases from V and 6 bases from J, leaving 12 bases between. From germline, CDR1 is SGHAT and CDR2 FQNNGV.

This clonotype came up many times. Written as DNA, the CDR3 is TGCGCCAGCAGCGTAGGGGGCGTCAATTCACCCCTCCACTTT. Translation: CASSVGGVNSPLHF. This chain joins TRBV5-1 and TRBJ1-6, with 7 bases matching TRBD1. The V and J ends lost 4 bases and 7 bases, in that order; junction bases with no gene match: 5. The CDR3 contains 14 residues. Germline CDR1 is SGHRS and CDR2 is YFSETQ.

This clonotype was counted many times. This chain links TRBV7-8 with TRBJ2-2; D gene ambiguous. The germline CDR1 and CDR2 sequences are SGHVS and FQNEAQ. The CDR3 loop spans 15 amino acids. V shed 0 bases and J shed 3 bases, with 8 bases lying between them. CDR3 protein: CASSLARSYTGELFF. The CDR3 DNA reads TGTGCCAGCAGCTTAGCTAGGTCCTACACCGGGGAGCTGTTTTTT.

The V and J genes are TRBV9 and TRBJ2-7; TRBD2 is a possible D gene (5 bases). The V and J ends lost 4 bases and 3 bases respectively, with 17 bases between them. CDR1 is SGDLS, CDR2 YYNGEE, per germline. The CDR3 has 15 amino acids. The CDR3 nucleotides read TGTGCCAGCAGCCCGGACTCCTTTGGCGGCTACGAGCAGTACTTC. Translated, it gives CASSPDSFGGYEQYF.

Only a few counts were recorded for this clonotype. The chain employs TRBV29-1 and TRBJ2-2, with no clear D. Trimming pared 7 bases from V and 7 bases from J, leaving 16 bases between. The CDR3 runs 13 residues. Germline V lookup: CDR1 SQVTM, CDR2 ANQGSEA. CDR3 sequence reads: CSADLAVGGELFF. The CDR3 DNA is TGCAGCGCCGATCTGGCCGTCGGCGGGGAGCTGTTTTTT.

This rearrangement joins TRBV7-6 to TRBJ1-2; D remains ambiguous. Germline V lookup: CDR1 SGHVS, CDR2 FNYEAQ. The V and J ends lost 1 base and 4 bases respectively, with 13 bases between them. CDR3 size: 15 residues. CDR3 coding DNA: TGTGCCAGCAGCTTAGATATCGGCGGAGCCTATGGCTACACCTTC. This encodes CASSLDIGGAYGYTF. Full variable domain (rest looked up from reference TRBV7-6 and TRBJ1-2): GAGVSQSPRYKVTKRGQDVALRCDPISGHVSLYWYRQALGQGPEFLTYFNYEAQQDKSGLPNDRFSAERPEGSISTLTIQRTEQRDSAMYRCASSLDIGGAYGYTFGSGTRLTVV.

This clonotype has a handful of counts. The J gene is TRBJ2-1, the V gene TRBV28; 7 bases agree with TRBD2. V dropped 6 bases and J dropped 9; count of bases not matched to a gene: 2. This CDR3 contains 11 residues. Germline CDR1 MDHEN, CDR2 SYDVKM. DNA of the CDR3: TGTGCCAGCAGCGGGGGGTTTGAGCAGTTCTTC. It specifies CASSGGFEQFF.

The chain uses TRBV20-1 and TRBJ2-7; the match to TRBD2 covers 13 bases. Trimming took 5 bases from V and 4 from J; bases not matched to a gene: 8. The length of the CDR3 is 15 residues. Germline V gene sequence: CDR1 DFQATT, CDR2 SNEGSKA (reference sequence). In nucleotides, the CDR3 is TGCAGTGCTCGGGAACTAGCGGGGGGGGTATACGAGCAGTACTTC. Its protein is CSARELAGGVYEQYF.

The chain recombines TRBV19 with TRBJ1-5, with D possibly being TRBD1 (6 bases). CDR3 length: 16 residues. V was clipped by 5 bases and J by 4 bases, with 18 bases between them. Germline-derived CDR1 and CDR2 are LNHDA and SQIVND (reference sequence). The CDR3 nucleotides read TGTGCCAGTAGTGTATCGGGACAAGCAATGAATCAGCCCCAGCATTTT. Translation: CASSVSGQAMNQPQHF.

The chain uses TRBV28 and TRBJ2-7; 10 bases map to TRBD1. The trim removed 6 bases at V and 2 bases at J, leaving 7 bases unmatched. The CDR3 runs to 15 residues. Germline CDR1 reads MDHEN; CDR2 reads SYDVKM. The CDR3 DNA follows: TGTGCCAGCAGGGGGACAGGGGAAGAGCCCTACGAGCAGTACTTC. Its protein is CASRGTGEEPYEQYF.

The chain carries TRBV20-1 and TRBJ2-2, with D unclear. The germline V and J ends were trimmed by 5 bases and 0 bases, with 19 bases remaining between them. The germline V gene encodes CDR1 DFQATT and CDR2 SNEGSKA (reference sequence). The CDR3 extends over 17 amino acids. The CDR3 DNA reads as TGCAGTGCTCCGGGCTCGGCAAACCGGCCGAACACCGGGGAGCTGTTTTTT. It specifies CSAPGSANRPNTGELFF.

CDR3 sequence (DNA): TGTGCCAGCAGCTTACGACAGGGGGGGATTCAGTACTTC. It is translated as CASSLRQGGIQYF. The chain is built from TRBV7-3 and TRBJ2-4, with 9 bases that match TRBD1. J gave up 10 bases and V 2 bases, and 3 bases lay outside the gene matches. Germline V gives CDR1 SGHTA, CDR2 FQGTGA. This CDR3 is 13 amino acids long.

CDR3 residues: CSASPGANTDTQYF. The CDR3 bases are TGCAGTGCTAGCCCGGGGGCAAACACAGATACGCAGTATTTT. The chain recombines TRBV20-1 with TRBJ2-3; tentatively, D is TRBD1 or TRBD2 (6 bases each). The CDR3 spans 14 residues. CDR1 and CDR2 from the germline V gene are DFQATT and SNEGSKA (reference sequence). V lost 3 bases to trimming and J lost 2 bases, with 12 bases between them.

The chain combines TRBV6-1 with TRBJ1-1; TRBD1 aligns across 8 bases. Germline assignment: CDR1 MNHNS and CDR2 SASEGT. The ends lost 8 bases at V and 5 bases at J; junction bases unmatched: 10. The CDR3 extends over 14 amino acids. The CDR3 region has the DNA TGTGCCAGCGGGGGGGCAGGGGGCTCGACTGAAGCTTTCTTT. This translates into CASGGAGGSTEAFF.

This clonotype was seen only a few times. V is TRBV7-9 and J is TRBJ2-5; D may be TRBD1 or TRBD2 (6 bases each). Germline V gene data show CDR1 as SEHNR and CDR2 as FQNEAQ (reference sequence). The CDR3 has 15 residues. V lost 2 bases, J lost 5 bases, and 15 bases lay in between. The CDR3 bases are TGTGCCAGCAGCTTATATCATAGGGGGGCCGAGACCCAGTACTTC. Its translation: CASSLYHRGAETQYF.